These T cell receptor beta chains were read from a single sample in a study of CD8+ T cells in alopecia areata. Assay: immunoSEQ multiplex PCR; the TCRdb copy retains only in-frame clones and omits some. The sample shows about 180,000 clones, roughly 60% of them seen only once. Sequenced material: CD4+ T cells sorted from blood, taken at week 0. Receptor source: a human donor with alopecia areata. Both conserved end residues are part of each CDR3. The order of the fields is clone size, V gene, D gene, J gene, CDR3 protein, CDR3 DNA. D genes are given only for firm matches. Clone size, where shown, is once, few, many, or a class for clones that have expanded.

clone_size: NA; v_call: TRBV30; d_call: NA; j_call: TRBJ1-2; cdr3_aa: CAWSLGIGYTF; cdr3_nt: TGTGCCTGGAGTCTGGGGATCGGCTACACCTTC
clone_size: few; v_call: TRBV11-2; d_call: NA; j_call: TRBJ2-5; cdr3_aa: CASRRPGRQETQYF; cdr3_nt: TGTGCCAGCAGGAGGCCGGGACGACAAGAGACCCAGTACTTC
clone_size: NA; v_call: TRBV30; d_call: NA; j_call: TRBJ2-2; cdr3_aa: CAWSRRVPSGELFF; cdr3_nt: TGTGCCTGGAGTAGGAGGGTACCTAGCGGGGAGCTGTTTTTT
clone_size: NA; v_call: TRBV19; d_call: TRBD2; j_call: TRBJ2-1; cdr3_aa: CASMLGLASNEQFF; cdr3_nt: TGTGCCAGTATGCTGGGACTAGCGTCGAATGAGCAGTTCTTC
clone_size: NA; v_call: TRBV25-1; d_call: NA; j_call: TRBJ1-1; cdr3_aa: CASGGKGDTEAFF; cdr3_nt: TGTGCCAGCGGGGGTAAAGGGGACACTGAAGCTTTCTTT
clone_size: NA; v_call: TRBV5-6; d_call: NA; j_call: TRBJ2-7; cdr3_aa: CASSGGLLNRGRNYEQYF; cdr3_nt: TGTGCCAGCAGTGGGGGGTTGTTAAACCGGGGACGGAACTACGAGCAGTACTTC
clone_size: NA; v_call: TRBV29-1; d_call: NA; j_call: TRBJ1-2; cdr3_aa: CSVGDTNGRGYTF; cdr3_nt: TGCAGCGTGGGGGACACTAACGGCAGGGGCTACACCTTC
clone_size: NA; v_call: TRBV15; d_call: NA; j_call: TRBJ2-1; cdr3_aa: CATSNGGLNEQFF; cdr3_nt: TGTGCCACCAGCAATGGGGGGCTCAATGAGCAGTTCTTC
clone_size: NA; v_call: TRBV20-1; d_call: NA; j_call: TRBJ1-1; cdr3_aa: CSADADEAFF; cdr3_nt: TGCAGTGCTGACGCTGATGAAGCTTTCTTT
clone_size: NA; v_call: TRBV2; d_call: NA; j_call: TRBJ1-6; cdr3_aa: CASSEELGNSPLHF; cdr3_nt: TGTGCCAGCAGTGAGGAATTGGGGAATTCACCCCTCCACTTT
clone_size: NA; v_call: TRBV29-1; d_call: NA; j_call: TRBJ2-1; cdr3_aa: CSAADNEQFF; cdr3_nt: TGCAGCGCCGCGGACAATGAGCAGTTCTTC
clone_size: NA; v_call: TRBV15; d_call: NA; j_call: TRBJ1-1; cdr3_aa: CATSREGPVTAGNTEAFF; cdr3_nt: TGTGCCACCAGCAGAGAAGGTCCTGTAACGGCGGGGAACACTGAAGCTTTCTTT
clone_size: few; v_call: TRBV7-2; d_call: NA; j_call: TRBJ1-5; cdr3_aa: CASSLVNQPQHF; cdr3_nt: TGTGCCAGCAGCTTAGTTAATCAGCCCCAGCATTTT
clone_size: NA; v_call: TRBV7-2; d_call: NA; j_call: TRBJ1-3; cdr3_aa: CASTLWLMPGNTIYF; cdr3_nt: TGTGCCAGCACCTTGTGGCTGATGCCCGGAAACACCATATATTTT
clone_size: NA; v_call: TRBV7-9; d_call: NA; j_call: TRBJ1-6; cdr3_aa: CASSPSGSSYNSPLHF; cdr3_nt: TGTGCCAGCAGCCCGTCAGGAAGCTCCTATAATTCACCCCTCCACTTT
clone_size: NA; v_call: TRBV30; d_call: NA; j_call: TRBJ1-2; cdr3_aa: CAWRSANYGYTF; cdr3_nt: TGTGCCTGGAGGTCTGCTAACTATGGCTACACCTTC
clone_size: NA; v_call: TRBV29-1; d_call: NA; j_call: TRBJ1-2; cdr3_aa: CSVEEGYGYTF; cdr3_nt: TGCAGCGTTGAAGAAGGATATGGCTACACCTTC
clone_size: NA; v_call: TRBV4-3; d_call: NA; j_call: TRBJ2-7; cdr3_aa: CASSQDSGRGVEQYF; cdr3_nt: TGCGCCAGCAGCCAAGATTCGGGCAGGGGGGTCGAGCAGTACTTC
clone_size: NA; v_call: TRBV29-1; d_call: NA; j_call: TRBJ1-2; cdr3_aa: CSVVGEDYGYTF; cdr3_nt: TGCAGCGTTGTTGGGGAAGACTATGGCTACACCTTC
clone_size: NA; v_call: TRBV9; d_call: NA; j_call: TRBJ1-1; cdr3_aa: CASSVGVGGADLAFF; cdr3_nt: TGTGCCAGCAGCGTAGGGGTCGGAGGGGCCGATTTAGCTTTCTTT
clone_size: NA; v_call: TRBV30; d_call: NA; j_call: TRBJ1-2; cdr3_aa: CAWSVGQFYGYTF; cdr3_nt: TGTGCCTGGAGTGTAGGACAATTCTATGGCTACACCTTC
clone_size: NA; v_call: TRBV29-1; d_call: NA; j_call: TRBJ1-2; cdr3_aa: CSVRLGEGYTF; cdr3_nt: TGCAGCGTTCGATTAGGGGAGGGCTACACCTTC
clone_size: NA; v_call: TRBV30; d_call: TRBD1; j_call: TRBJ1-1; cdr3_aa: CAWTPTGAIAFF; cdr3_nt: TGTGCCTGGACTCCGACAGGGGCGATAGCTTTCTTT
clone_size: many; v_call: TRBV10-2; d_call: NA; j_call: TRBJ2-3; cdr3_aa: CASSDWAGKGTDTQYF; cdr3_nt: TGCGCCAGCAGTGATTGGGCAGGGAAGGGCACAGATACGCAGTATTTT
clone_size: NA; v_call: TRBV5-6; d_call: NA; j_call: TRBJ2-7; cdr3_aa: CASSLNRVYEQYF; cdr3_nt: TGTGCCAGCAGCCTCAACAGGGTCTACGAGCAGTACTTC
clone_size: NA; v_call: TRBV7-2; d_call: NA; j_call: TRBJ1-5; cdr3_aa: CASSPDPYNQPQHF; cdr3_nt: TGTGCCAGCAGCCCGGACCCTTACAATCAGCCCCAGCATTTT
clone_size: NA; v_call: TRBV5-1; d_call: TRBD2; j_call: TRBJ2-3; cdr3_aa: CASGSGGGGDTQYF; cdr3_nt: TGCGCCAGCGGTAGCGGGGGAGGCGGAGATACGCAGTATTTT
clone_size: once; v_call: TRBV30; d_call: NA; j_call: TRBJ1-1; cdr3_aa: CAWSAGYTEAFF; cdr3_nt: TGTGCCTGGAGTGCAGGTTACACTGAAGCTTTCTTT
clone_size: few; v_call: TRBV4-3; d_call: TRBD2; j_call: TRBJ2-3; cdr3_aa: CASSSQAGGEDTQYF; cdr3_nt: TGCGCCAGCAGCTCACAAGCGGGGGGAGAAGATACGCAGTATTTT
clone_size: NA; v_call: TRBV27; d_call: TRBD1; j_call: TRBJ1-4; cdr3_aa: CASSGTGREKLFF; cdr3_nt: TGTGCCAGCAGCGGGACAGGGAGGGAAAAACTGTTTTTT
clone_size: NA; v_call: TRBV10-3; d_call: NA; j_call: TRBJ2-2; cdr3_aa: CAISEGQSGELFF; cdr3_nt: TGTGCCATCAGTGAGGGACAGTCCGGGGAGCTGTTTTTT
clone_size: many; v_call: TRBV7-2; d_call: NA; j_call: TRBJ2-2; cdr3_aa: CASSPYFTGELFF; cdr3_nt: TGTGCCAGCAGCCCCTATTTCACCGGGGAGCTGTTTTTT
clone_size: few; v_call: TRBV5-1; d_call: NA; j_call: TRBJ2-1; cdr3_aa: CASSSYGDGEFSEQFF; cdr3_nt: TGCGCCAGCAGCTCCTATGGCGATGGGGAGTTTAGTGAGCAGTTCTTC
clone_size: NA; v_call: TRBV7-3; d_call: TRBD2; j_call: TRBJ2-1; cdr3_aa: CASSQTSGVNEQFF; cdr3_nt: TGTGCCAGCTCTCAGACTAGCGGGGTCAATGAGCAGTTCTTC
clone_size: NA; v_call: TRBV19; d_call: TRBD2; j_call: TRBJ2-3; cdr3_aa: CASRTGGSTDTQYF; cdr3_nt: TGTGCCAGTAGGACGGGAGGATCCACAGATACGCAGTATTTT
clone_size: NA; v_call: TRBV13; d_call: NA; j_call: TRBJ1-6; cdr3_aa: CASSLGGRDSPLHF; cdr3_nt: TGTGCCAGCAGCTTAGGCGGCAGGGATTCACCCCTCCACTTT
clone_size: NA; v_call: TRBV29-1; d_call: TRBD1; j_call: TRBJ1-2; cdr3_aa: CSVEGQGVLGYTF; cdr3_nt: TGCAGCGTTGAGGGACAGGGGGTGCTTGGCTACACCTTC
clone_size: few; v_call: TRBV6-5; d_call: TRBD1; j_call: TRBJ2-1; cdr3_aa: CASTRDRANNEQFF; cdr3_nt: TGTGCCAGCACCAGGGACAGGGCTAACAATGAGCAGTTCTTC
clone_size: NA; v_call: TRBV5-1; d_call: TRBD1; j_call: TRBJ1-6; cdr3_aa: CASSREGQASPLHF; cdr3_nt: TGCGCCAGCAGCCGAGAGGGACAGGCGTCACCCCTCCACTTT
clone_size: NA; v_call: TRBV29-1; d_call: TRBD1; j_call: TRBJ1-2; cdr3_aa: CSVESDRAYGYTF; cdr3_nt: TGCAGCGTTGAATCCGACAGGGCCTATGGCTACACCTTC
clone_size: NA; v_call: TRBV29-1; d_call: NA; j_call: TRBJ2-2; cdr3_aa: CGWQVSTTGELFF; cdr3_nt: TGCGGGTGGCAGGTTAGCACGACCGGGGAGCTGTTTTTT
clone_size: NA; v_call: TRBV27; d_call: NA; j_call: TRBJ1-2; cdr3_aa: CASSFDSNYGYTF; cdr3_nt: TGTGCCAGCAGTTTTGATTCCAACTATGGCTACACCTTC
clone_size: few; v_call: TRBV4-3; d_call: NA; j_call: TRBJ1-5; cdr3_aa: CASSQGGNQPQHF; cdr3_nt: TGCGCCAGCAGCCAAGGGGGCAATCAGCCCCAGCATTTT
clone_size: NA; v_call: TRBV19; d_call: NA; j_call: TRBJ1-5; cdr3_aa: CASRRAGNQPQHF; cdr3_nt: TGTGCCAGTAGGCGTGCTGGCAATCAGCCCCAGCATTTT
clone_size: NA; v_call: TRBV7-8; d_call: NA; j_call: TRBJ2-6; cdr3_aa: CASSLGRGSGANVLTF; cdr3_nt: TGTGCCAGCAGCTTAGGCAGGGGCTCTGGGGCCAACGTCCTGACTTTC
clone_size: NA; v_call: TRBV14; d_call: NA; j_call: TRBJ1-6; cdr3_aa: CASSQTGTHNSPLHF; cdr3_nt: TGTGCCAGCAGCCAAACTGGGACACATAATTCACCCCTCCACTTT
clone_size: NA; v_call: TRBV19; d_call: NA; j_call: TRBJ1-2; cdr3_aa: CASSTNYGYTF; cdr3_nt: TGTGCCAGTAGTACCAACTATGGCTACACCTTC
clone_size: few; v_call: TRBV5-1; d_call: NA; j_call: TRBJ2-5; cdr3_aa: CASSLTAQETQYF; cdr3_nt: TGCGCCAGCAGCTTGACAGCCCAAGAGACCCAGTACTTC
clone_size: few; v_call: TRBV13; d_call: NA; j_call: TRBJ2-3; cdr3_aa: CASSFGVGATDTQYF; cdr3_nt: TGTGCCAGCAGCTTCGGGGTGGGGGCCACAGATACGCAGTATTTT
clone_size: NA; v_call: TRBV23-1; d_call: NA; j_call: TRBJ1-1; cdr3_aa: CASSPSRGNTEAFF; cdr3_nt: TGCGCCAGCAGTCCCTCCAGGGGGAACACTGAAGCTTTCTTT
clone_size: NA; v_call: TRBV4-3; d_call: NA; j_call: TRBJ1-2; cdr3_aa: CASSQEMRINYGYTF; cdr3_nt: TGCGCCAGCAGCCAAGAGATGAGGATAAACTATGGCTACACCTTC
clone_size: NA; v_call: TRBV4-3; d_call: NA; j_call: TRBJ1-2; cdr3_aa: CASSQDPRVGYTF; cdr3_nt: TGCGCCAGCAGCCAAGACCCCAGGGTAGGCTACACCTTC
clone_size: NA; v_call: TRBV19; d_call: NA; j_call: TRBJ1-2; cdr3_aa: CASSIQGYGYTF; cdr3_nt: TGTGCCAGTAGCATCCAGGGCTATGGCTACACCTTC
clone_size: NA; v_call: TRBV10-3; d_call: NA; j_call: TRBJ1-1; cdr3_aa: CAISEYREGTEAFF; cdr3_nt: TGTGCCATCAGTGAGTACAGGGAGGGGACTGAAGCTTTCTTT
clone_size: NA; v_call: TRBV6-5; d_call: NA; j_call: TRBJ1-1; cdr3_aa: CASSYSGGVTEAFF; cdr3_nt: TGTGCCAGCAGTTACTCGGGAGGGGTCACTGAAGCTTTCTTT
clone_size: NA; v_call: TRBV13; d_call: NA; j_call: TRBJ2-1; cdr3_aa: CASSVNPSSYNEQFF; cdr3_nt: TGTGCCAGCAGTGTGAACCCGAGCTCCTACAATGAGCAGTTCTTC
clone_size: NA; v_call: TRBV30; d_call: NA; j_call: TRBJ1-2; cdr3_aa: CAWSPYRVGAYGYTF; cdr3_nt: TGTGCCTGGAGTCCTTACAGGGTCGGGGCCTATGGCTACACCTTC
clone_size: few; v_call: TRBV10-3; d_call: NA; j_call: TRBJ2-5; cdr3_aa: CAISEVRETQYF; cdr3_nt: TGTGCCATCAGTGAGGTCCGAGAGACCCAGTACTTC